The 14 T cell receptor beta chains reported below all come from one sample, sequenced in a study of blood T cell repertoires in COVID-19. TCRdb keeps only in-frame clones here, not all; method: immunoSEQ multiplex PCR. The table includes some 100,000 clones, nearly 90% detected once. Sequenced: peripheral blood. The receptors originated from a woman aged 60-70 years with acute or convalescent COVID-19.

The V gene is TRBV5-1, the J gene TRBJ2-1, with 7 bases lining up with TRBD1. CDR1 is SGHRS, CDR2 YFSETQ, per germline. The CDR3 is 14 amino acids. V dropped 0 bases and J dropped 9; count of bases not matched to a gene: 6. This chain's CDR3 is CASSLEGAQVEQFF. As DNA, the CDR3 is TGCGCCAGCAGCTTGGAGGGGGCGCAGGTTGAGCAGTTCTTC.

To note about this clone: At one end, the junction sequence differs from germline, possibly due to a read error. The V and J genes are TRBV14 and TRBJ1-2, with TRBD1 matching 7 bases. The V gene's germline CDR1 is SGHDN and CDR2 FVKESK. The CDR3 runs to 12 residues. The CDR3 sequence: CASSAAQGRPNF. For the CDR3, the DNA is TGTGCCAGCAGTGCGGCACAGGGGCGACCGAACTTC.

The CDR3 is CASSPRGVRKDEQFF. The CDR3 DNA reads as TGTGCCAGCAGCCCCCGGGGGGTGAGGAAGGATGAGCAGTTCTTC. The chain combines TRBV7-9 with TRBJ2-1, with TRBD2 matching over 7 bases. This CDR3 spans 15 amino acids. CDR1 is SEHNR, CDR2 FQNEAQ, per germline (reference sequence). V gave up 5 bases and J gave up 8 bases; unmatched junction bases: 12.

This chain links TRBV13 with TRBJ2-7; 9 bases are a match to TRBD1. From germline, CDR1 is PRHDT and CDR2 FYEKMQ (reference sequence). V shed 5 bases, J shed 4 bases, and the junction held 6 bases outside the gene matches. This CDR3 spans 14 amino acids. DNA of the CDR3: TGTGCCAGCAGCCGAACAGGGGGCGGATACGAGCAGTACTTC. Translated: CASSRTGGGYEQYF.

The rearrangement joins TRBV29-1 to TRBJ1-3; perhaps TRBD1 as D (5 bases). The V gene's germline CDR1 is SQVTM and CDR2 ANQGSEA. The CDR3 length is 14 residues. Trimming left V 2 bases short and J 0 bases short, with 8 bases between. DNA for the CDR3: TGCAGCGTTGAAAGGGGACTCTCTGGAAACACCATATATTTT. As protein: CSVERGLSGNTIYF.

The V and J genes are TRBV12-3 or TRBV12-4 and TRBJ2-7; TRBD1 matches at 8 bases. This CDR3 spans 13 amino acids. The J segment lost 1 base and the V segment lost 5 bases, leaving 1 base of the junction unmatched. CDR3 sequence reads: CASSRTGSYEQYV. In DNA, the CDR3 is TGTGCCAGCAGTCGGACAGGGTCCTACGAGCAGTACGTC.

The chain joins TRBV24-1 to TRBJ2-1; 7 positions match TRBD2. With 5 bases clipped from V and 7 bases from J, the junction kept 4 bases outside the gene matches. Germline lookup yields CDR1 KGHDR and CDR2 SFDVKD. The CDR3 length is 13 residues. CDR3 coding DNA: TGTGCCACCAGTGCCGGTAGCGGGAATGAGCAGTTCTTC. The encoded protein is CATSAGSGNEQFF.

The CDR3 nucleotides read TGTGCCAGCAGTGCAGGACAGGGCTACGCTTTCTTT. It codes for CASSAGQGYAFF. The V call is TRBV2, the J call TRBJ1-1, with TRBD1 matching 8 bases. J was trimmed by 11 bases and V by 4 bases; bases with no gene match: 6. The CDR3 spans 12 residues. Germline assignment: CDR1 SNHLY and CDR2 FYNNEI. Combining the CDR3 with reference TRBV2 and TRBJ1-1 gives the whole variable domain EPEVTQTPSHQVTQMGQEVILRCVPISNHLYFYWYRQILGQKVEFLVSFYNNEISEKSEIFDDQFSVERPDGSNFTLKIRSTKLEDSAMYFCASSAGQGYAFFGQGTRLTVV.

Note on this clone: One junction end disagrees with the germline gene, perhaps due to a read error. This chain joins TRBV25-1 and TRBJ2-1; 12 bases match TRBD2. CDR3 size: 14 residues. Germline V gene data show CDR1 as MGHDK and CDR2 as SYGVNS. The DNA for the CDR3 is TGTGCGAGCACCCTAGCGGGAGGGCTCAATGAGCAGTTCTTC. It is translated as CASTLAGGLNEQFF.

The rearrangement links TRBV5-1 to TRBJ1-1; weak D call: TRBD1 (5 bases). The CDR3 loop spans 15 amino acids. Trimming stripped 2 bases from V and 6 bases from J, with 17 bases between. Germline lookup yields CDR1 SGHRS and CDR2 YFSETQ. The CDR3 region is CASSFWQGRVAEAFF. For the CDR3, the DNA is TGCGCCAGCAGCTTTTGGCAGGGTCGAGTAGCTGAAGCTTTCTTT. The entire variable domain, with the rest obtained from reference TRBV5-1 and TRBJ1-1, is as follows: KAGVTQTPRYLIKTRGQQVTLSCSPISGHRSVSWYQQTPGQGLQFLFEYFSETQRNKGNFPGRFSGRQFSNSRSEMNVSTLELGDSALYLCASSFWQGRVAEAFFGQGTRLTVV.

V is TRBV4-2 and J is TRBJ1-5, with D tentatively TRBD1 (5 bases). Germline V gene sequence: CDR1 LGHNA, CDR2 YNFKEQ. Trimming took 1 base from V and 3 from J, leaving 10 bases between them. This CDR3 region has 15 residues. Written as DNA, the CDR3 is TGTGCCAGCAGCCAAGTGGGGCAGTCCAATCAGCCCCAGCATTTT. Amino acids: CASSQVGQSNQPQHF.

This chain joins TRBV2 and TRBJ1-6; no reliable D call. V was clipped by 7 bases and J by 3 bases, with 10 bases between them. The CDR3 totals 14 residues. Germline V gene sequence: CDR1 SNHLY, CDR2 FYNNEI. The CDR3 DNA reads TGTGCCAGCATGGAGGACGGCTATAATTCACCCCTCCACTTT. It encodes CASMEDGYNSPLHF.

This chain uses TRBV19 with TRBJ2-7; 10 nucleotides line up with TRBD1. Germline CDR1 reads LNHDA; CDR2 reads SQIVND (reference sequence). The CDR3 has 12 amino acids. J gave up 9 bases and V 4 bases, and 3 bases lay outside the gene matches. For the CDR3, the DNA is TGTGCCAGTAGTACGACAGGGGGCGCGCAGTACTTC. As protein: CASSTTGGAQYF.

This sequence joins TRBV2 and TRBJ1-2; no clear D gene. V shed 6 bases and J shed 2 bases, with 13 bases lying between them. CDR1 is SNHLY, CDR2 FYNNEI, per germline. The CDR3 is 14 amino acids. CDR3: CASSALGRNYGYTF. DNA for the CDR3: TGTGCCAGCAGCGCCTTAGGCAGGAACTATGGCTACACCTTC.